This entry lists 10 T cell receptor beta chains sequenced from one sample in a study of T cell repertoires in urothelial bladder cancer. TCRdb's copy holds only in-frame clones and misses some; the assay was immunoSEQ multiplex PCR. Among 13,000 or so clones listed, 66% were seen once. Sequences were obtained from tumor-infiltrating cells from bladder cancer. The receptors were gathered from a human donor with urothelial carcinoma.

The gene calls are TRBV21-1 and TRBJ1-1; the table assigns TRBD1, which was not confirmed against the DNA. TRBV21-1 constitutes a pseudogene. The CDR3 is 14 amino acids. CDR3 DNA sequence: TGTGCCAGCAGCTACCCAGGGGTAAGGACTGAAGCTTTCTTT. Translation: CASSYPGVRTEAFF.

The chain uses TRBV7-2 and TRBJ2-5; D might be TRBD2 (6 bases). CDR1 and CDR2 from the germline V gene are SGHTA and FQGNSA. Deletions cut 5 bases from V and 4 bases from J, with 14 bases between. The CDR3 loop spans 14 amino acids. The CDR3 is CASSPLAGRETQYF. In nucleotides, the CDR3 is TGTGCCAGCAGCCCTCTGGCGGGACGAGAGACCCAGTACTTC.

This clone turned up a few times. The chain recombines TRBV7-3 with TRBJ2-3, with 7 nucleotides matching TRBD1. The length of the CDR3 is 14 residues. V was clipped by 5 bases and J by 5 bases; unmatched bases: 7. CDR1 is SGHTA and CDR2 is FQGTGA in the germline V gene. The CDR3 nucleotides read TGTGCCAGCAGCAAGGGGGCGGTCAGAGATACGCAGTATTTT. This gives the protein CASSKGAVRDTQYF.

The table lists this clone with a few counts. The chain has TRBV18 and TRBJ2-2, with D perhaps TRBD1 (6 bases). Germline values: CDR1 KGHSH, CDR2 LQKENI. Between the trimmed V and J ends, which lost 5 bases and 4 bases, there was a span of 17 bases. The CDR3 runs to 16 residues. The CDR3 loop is CASSTGPGPTTGELFF. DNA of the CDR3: TGTGCCAGCTCAACAGGGCCAGGGCCTACCACCGGGGAGCTGTTTTTT.

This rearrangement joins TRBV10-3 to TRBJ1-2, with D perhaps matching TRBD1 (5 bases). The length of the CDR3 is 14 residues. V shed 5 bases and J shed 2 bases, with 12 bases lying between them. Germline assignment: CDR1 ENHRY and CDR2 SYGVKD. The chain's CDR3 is CAISQMGGNYGYTF. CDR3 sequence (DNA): TGTGCCATCAGTCAAATGGGGGGAAACTATGGCTACACCTTC.

The CDR3 sequence: CASGTREQYF. The CDR3, as DNA: TGTGCCAGCGGGACGAGAGAGCAGTACTTC. The chain is built from TRBV6-5 and TRBJ2-7, with D perhaps being TRBD1 or TRBD2 (5 bases each). The CDR3 is 10 residues long. V lost 8 bases to trimming and J lost 7 bases, with 9 bases between them. Per germline, CDR1 MNHEY and CDR2 SVGAGI.

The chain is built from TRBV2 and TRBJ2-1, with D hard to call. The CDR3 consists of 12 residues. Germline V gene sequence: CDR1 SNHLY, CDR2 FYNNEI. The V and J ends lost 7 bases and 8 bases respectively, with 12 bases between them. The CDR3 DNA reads TGTGCCAGCAACCCAGATTATGATGAGCAGTTCTTC. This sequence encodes CASNPDYDEQFF.

CDR3 loop: CASSAGGEKLFF. Here the CDR3 DNA reads TGTGCCAGCTCCGCAGGGGGTGAAAAACTGTTTTTT. This rearrangement joins TRBV18 to TRBJ1-4; TRBD1 aligns across 7 bases. Germline CDR1 reads KGHSH; CDR2 reads LQKENI. V dropped 6 bases and J dropped 7; count of bases not matched to a gene: 2. The CDR3 consists of 12 residues.

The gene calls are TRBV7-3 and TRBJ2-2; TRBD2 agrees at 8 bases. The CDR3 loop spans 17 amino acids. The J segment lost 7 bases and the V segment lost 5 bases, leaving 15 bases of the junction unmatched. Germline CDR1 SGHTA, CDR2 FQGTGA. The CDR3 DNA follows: TGTGCCAGCAGCCAGAACCGAGGGACTAGACGGAGCGGGGAGCTGTTTTTT. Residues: CASSQNRGTRRSGELFF. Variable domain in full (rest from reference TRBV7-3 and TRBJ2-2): GAGVSQTPSNKVTEKGKYVELRCDPISGHTALYWYRQSLGQGPEFLIYFQGTGAADDSGLPNDRFFAVRPEGSVSTLKIQRTERGDSAVYLCASSQNRGTRRSGELFFGEGSRLTVL.

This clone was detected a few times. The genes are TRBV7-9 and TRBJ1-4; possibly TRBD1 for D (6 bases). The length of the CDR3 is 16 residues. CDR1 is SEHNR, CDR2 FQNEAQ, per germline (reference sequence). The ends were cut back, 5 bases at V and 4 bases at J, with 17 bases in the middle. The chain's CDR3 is CASSPPDRFRNEKLFF. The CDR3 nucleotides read TGTGCCAGCAGCCCTCCCGACAGGTTCCGTAATGAAAAACTGTTTTTT.